These 11 T cell receptor beta chains were all obtained from the same sample, sequenced in a study of OX40 agonist ivuxolimab in advanced cancers. Using immunoSEQ multiplex PCR, the repertoire was profiled, and TCRdb retains in-frame clones only, with some absent. The table has roughly 70,000 clones, approximately 85% seen once. Sequences were derived from CD4+ or CD8+ T cells sorted from blood, sampled in a trial of the OX40 agonist ivuxolimab. The receptor source for this set is an adult with an advanced solid tumor such as melanoma, head and neck, liver or kidney cancer.

This clone was picked up a small number of times. The rearrangement links TRBV5-1 to TRBJ1-6; 9 nucleotides match TRBD1. CDR1 is SGHRS, CDR2 YFSETQ, per germline. CDR3 length: 15 amino acids. V lost 4 bases, J lost 7 bases, and 6 bases stayed unmatched. In DNA, the CDR3 is TGCGCCAGCAGCCCGGGACAGGGTCTAAATTCACCCCTCCACTTT. As protein: CASSPGQGLNSPLHF.

In its sample, this clone was seen a few times. This chain uses TRBV6-5 with TRBJ1-2; D gene uncertain. Trimming cost V 6 bases and J 4 bases, with 12 bases left between them. The germline V gene has CDR1 MNHEY and CDR2 SVGAGI. The CDR3 is 13 amino acids. The chain's CDR3 is CASSKRRSYGYTF. The DNA for the CDR3 is TGTGCCAGCAGCAAACGGAGGTCCTATGGCTACACCTTC.

The chain carries TRBV7-2 and TRBJ2-3; the match to TRBD2 covers 7 bases. This CDR3 region has 16 residues. Germline CDR1 is SGHTA and CDR2 is FQGNSA. V trimming: 0 bases; J trimming: 2 bases; junction bases outside the gene matches: 5. CDR3 region: CASSLAGGSYTDTQYF. The CDR3 DNA reads TGTGCCAGCAGCTTAGCTGGCGGGAGTTACACAGATACGCAGTATTTT.

The genes are TRBV6-1 and TRBJ2-2, with 8 positions matching TRBD1. The CDR3 totals 12 residues. Per germline, CDR1 MNHNS and CDR2 SASEGT. V was clipped by 10 bases and J by 10 bases; unmatched bases: 8. CDR3 bases: TGTGCCACCCGGACAGGGCTTTTGGAGCTGTTTTTT. Protein sequence: CATRTGLLELFF.

The chain uses TRBV5-1 and TRBJ2-3, with D maybe TRBD2 (5 bases). Germline V lookup: CDR1 SGHRS, CDR2 YFSETQ. Trimming took 7 bases from V and 6 from J, leaving 24 bases between them. The CDR3 length is 16 residues. DNA of the CDR3: TGCGCCAGCTCCTTAGAGGGCAGGTTCGACTGGGATACGCAGTATTTT. It codes for CASSLEGRFDWDTQYF. The entire variable domain, with the rest obtained from reference TRBV5-1 and TRBJ2-3, is as follows: KAGVTQTPRYLIKTRGQQVTLSCSPISGHRSVSWYQQTPGQGLQFLFEYFSETQRNKGNFPGRFSGRQFSNSRSEMNVSTLELGDSALYLCASSLEGRFDWDTQYFGPGTRLTVL.

Only one count was recorded for this clone. The chain couples TRBV28 to TRBJ1-1; 7 bases are shared with TRBD1. Germline CDR1 reads MDHEN; CDR2 reads SYDVKM. With 8 bases clipped from V and 7 bases from J, the junction kept 13 bases outside the gene matches. CDR3 size: 14 residues. CDR3 residues: CASGRGQGSDEAFF. The DNA for the CDR3 is TGTGCCAGCGGAAGGGGGCAGGGTTCGGATGAAGCTTTCTTT.

This clone has just a few counts. The chain uses TRBV30 and TRBJ1-1; unclear D gene. V lost 2 bases to trimming and J lost 0 bases, with 7 bases between them. CDR1 and CDR2 (germline): GTSNPN, SVGIG (reference sequence). The CDR3 covers 13 residues. The CDR3 region has the DNA TGTGCCTGGAGTCATAAGATGAACACTGAAGCTTTCTTT. Encoded protein: CAWSHKMNTEAFF.

Only a few counts were recorded for this clone. The chain joins TRBV5-1 to TRBJ1-6; possibly TRBD1 for D (5 bases). The CDR3 is made up of 14 amino acids. The germline gives CDR1 SGHRS, CDR2 YFSETQ. Trimming took 0 bases from V and 10 from J, leaving 11 bases between them. CDR3 in amino acids: CASSLGDGGSPLHF. The CDR3 DNA sequence: TGCGCCAGCAGCTTGGGGGATGGGGGATCACCCCTCCACTTT.

The chain has TRBV4-3 and TRBJ1-2; 12 bases fit TRBD1. The germline V gene has CDR1 LGHNA and CDR2 YSLEER. CDR3 length equals 14 residues. V was pared by 4 bases and J by 8 bases, with 5 bases of the junction left unmatched. The CDR3 reads CASSPGTGGFGYTF. In DNA, the CDR3 is TGCGCCAGCAGCCCGGGGACAGGGGGCTTCGGCTACACCTTC.

This sequence joins TRBV6-1 and TRBJ2-3; D ambiguous. Germline-derived CDR1 and CDR2 are MNHNS and SASEGT. The germline V and J ends were trimmed by 4 bases and 3 bases, with 11 bases remaining between them. The CDR3 runs 14 residues. CDR3 sequence: CASSVSAVTDTQYF. The CDR3 DNA follows: TGTGCCAGCAGTGTTTCGGCGGTGACAGATACGCAGTATTTT.

In nucleotides, the CDR3 is TGTGCCAGCAGCTTGGTGGGGAACACTGAAGCTTTCTTT. This translates into CASSLVGNTEAFF. The chain uses TRBV7-3 and TRBJ1-1; no clear D gene. V was shortened by 3 bases and J by 1 base, with 6 bases between the two germline ends. Germline loops: CDR1 SGHTA, CDR2 FQGTGA. The CDR3 totals 13 residues.